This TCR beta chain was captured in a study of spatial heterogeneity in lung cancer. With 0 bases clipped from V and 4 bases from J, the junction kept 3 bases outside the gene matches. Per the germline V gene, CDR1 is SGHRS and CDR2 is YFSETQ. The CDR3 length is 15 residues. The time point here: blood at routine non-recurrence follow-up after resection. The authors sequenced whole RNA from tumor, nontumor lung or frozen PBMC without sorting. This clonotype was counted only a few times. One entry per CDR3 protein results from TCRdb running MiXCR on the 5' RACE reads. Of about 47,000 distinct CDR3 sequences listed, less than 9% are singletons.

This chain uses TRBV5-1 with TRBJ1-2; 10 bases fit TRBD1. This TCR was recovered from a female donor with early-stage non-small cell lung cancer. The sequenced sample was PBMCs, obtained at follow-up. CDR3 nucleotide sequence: TGCGCCAGCAGCTTGGGGGACAGGGGCCCCTATGGCTACACCTTC. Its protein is CASSLGDRGPYGYTF.